Sequencing of this TCR beta chain was carried out in a study of T cell responses to AZD1222 COVID-19 vaccine. General study points: Nearly half of the spike-specific TCRs reportedly recognize variant regions that carry no mutations. Vaccination with two AZD1222 doses was followed by a rise in Spike-specific TCR breadth and depth. Vaccine-associated CD4 TCRs ranged over spike, dominating at 160-218 and 743-854.

Worth noting for this clone: Its specificity is not known.

Sequencing used immunoSEQ multiplex PCR; TCRdb keeps in-frame clones, though not all of them. The sample has about 94,000 clones, 85% seen once. Pooling was applied to second doses at about 4 or about 12 weeks. The TCR was taken from an adult who received the AZD1222 COVID-19 vaccine. This specimen consisted of peripheral blood, obtained 28 days after the second AZD1222 dose.

CDR3 protein: CASSLIPGNTGELFF. In DNA, the CDR3 is TGTGCCAGCAGTTTAATTCCAGGCAACACCGGGGAGCTGTTTTTT. V and J are TRBV27 and TRBJ2-2; D remains ambiguous. The CDR3 covers 15 residues. Germline V lookup: CDR1 MNHEY, CDR2 SMNVEV (reference sequence). The V gene lost 2 bases and the J gene lost 2 bases, with 9 bases spanning the gap.